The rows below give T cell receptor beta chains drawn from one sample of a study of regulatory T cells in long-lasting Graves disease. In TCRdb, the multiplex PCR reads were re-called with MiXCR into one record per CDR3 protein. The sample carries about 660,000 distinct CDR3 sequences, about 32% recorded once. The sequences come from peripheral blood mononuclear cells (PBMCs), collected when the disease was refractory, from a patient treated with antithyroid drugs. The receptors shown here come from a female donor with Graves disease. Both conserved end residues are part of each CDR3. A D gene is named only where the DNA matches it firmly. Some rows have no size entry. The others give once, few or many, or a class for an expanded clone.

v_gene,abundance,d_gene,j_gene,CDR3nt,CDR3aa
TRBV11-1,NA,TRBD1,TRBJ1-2,TGTGCCAGCAGGGGGACAGTAAGCTACACCTTC,CASRGTVSYTF
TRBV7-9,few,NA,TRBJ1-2,TGTGCCAGCAGCTTATCCTCGACAGGCTCTAACTATGGCTACACCTTC,CASSLSSTGSNYGYTF
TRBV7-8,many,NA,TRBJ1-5,TGTGCCAGCAGCTTCGGGGAGTCGTCAGAGCCCCAGCATTTT,CASSFGESSEPQHF
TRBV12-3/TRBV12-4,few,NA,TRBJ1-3,TGTGCCAGCAGTTTAGCGGGACGCAGGGTTGATGGAAACACCATATATTTT,CASSLAGRRVDGNTIYF
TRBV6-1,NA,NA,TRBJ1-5,TGTGCCAGCAGTGAAAGTCTGGGGTGGGCCCAGCATTTT,CASSESLGWAQHF
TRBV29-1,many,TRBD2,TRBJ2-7,TGCAGCGTTGAGGCGGGAGGTCCCTCCTACGAGCAGTACTTC,CSVEAGGPSYEQYF
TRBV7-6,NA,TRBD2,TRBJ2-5,TGTGCCAGCAGCTCAGTTTGGCCCCTAGCGGGAGCATTGGAGACCCAGTACTTC,CASSSVWPLAGALETQYF
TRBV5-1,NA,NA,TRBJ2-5,TGCGCCAGCAGCTTGCAGGGGCGCGGGCAAGAGACCCAGTACTTC,CASSLQGRGQETQYF
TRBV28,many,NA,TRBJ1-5,TGTGCCAGCAGTTTCCCCTCGGACGGCGGCAATCAGCCCCAGCATTTT,CASSFPSDGGNQPQHF
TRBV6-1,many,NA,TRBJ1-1,TGTGCCAGTACGGTGAACACTGAAGCTTTCTTT,CASTVNTEAFF
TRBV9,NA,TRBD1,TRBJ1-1,TGTGCCAGCAGCTCCACGGACAGGTTGAACACTGAAGCTTTCTTT,CASSSTDRLNTEAFF
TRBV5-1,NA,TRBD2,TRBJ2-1,TGCGCCAGCAGCTTGGAGATAGCGGGAGGGCTTAGTGAGCAGTTCTTC,CASSLEIAGGLSEQFF
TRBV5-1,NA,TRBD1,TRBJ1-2,TGCGCCAGCAGCCTGGGGTTTCAGGGGGTGAGAGGCTACACCTTC,CASSLGFQGVRGYTF
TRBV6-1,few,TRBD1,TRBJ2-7,TGTGCCAGCAGTGAAGCGCCGGGGACAGGCTACGAGCAGTACTTC,CASSEAPGTGYEQYF
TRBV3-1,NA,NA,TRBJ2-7,TGTGCCAGCAGCCAAGATGAGGGATCTACGGCAAAGTACTTC,CASSQDEGSTAKYF
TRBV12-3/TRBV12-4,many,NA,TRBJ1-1,TGTGCCAGCAGTTTAGACCCCGACCGTCCCCGGAACACTGAAGCTTTCTTT,CASSLDPDRPRNTEAFF
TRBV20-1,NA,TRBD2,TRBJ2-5,TGCAGTGCTATCGCCAGCGGGATCGAGACCCAGTACTTC,CSAIASGIETQYF
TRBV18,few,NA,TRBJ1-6,TGTGCCAGCTCCCAAGACACCTTGCAGGATTCACCCCTCCACTTT,CASSQDTLQDSPLHF
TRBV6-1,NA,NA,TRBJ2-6,TGTGCCAGCACCGACGGAGGGTCCGGGGCCAACGTCCTGACTTTC,CASTDGGSGANVLTF
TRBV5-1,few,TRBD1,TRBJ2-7,TGCGCCAGCAGCTTGGCCGGGACAGAGAGCTACGAGCAGTACTTC,CASSLAGTESYEQYF